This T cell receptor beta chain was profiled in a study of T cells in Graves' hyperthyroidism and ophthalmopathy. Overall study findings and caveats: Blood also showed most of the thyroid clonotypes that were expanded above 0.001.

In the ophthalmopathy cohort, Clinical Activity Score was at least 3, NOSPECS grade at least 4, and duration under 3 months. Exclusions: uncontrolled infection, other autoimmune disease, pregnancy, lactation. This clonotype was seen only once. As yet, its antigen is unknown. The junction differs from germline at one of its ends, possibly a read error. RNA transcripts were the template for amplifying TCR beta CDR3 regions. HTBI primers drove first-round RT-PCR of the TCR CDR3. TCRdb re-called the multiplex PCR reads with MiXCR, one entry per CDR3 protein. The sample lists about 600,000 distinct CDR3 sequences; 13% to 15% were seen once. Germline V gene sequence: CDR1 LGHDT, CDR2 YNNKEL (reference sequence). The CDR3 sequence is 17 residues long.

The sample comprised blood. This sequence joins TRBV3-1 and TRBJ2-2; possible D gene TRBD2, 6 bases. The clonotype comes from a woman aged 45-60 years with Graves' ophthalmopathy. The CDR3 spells CASSQEYSGGNTGELSF. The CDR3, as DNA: TGTGCCAGCAGCCAAGAGTATAGCGGAGGGAACACCGGGGAGCTGTCTTTT.